Listed here are 32 T cell receptor beta chains from one sample, sequenced in a study of T cells after yellow fever vaccination. TCRdb redid the calling of the 5' RACE reads with MiXCR, one entry per CDR3 protein. Of about 350,000 distinct CDR3 sequences listed, approximately 8% are singletons. The sequenced sample was PBMCs, obtained about 41 days after the first yellow fever vaccination. These receptors originate from a man younger than 30 who received the YFV17D yellow fever vaccine.

V usage is TRBV12-3 or TRBV12-4 and J usage is TRBJ1-6, with D unclear. This CDR3 is 15 amino acids long. Trimming left V 7 bases short and J 7 bases short, with 17 bases between. In DNA form, the CDR3 reads TGTGCCAGCAAGCCGGGAGGCGTCGGGAATTCACCCCTCCACTTT. It specifies CASKPGGVGNSPLHF.

This clonotype showed up just a few times. V gene TRBV29-1 combines with J gene TRBJ1-2; the D gene is possibly TRBD1 (6 bases). With 5 bases removed from V and 3 bases from J, the gap between germline ends came to 10 bases. The germline gives CDR1 SQVTM, CDR2 ANQGSEA. The length of the CDR3 is 12 residues. The CDR3 sequence is CSVSAGDYGYTF. CDR3 nucleotides: TGCAGCGTTTCCGCAGGGGACTATGGCTACACCTTC.

This clonotype has only a few counts. V is TRBV5-8 and J is TRBJ1-5; 8 bases line up with TRBD1. This CDR3 is built from 13 residues. CDR1 and CDR2 (germline): SGHTS, YDEGEE. The V and J ends lost 5 bases and 7 bases, in that order; junction bases with no gene match: 5. CDR3 nucleotide sequence: TGTGCCAGCAGTCCGACAGGGGTCCAGCCCCAGCATTTT. Its protein is CASSPTGVQPQHF.

This clonotype has just a few counts. The V and J genes are TRBV6-5 and TRBJ1-2, with D hard to call. The ends were cut back, 0 bases at V and 2 bases at J, with 13 bases in the middle. The CDR3 covers 16 residues. CDR1 is MNHEY and CDR2 is SVGAGI in the germline V gene. The DNA of the CDR3 is TGTGCCAGCAGTTACTCGAGCCAGGTGGGAAACTATGGCTACACCTTC. Translation: CASSYSSQVGNYGYTF.

As regards this clonotype: A read error is possible here, since a much larger clone lies one base away. The CDR3 does not end in the conserved phenylalanine or tryptophan, so this is likely a read error. CDR3 residues: CASSLFRTGDNYGYTS. CDR3 sequence (DNA): TGTGCCAGCAGCCTATTCCGGACAGGGGACAACTATGGCTACACCTCC. The rearrangement joins TRBV5-4 to TRBJ1-2, with TRBD1 matching 9 bases. The CDR3 is 16 amino acids. Germline values: CDR1 SGHNT, CDR2 YYREEE (reference sequence). J gave up 2 bases and V 4 bases, and 9 bases lay outside the gene matches.

V usage is TRBV5-6 and J usage is TRBJ2-5, with 12 nucleotides matching TRBD2. Per germline, CDR1 SGHDT and CDR2 YYEEEE. V gave up 1 base and J gave up 0 bases; unmatched junction bases: 7. This CDR3 is built from 18 residues. CDR3: CASSLRSGTSGYQETQYF. CDR3 DNA sequence: TGTGCCAGCAGCTTGAGGTCCGGGACTAGCGGGTACCAAGAGACCCAGTACTTC.

V is TRBV7-2 and J is TRBJ2-1; D is perhaps TRBD1 (6 bases). Per germline, CDR1 SGHTA and CDR2 FQGNSA. Trimming took off 5 bases at V and 7 bases at J, with 12 bases between the two ends. The CDR3 is 13 amino acids. CDR3 protein: CASSTGLGNEQFF. The CDR3 DNA sequence: TGTGCCAGCAGCACAGGGCTTGGAAATGAGCAGTTCTTC.

V is TRBV5-1 and J is TRBJ2-7; either TRBD1 or TRBD2 may fit D (5 bases each). The germline gives CDR1 SGHRS, CDR2 YFSETQ. The V and J ends lost 6 bases and 2 bases respectively, with 24 bases between them. CDR3 size: 17 residues. The CDR3, as DNA: TGCGCCAGCATCTCGGTCTTGGGACCAGGGCTTACCTACGAGCAGTACGTC. Residues: CASISVLGPGLTYEQYV.

This chain links TRBV18 with TRBJ1-1, with a possible D match to TRBD1 (5 bases). Per germline, CDR1 KGHSH and CDR2 LQKENI. The CDR3 runs 14 residues. V lost 0 bases and J 10 bases, leaving 15 bases between the germline ends. The CDR3 DNA reads as TGTGCCAGCTCACCACCGAGGGGTGGAGGTTTAGCTTTCTTT. The encoded protein is CASSPPRGGGLAFF.

This clonotype was seen a handful of times. This sequence joins TRBV7-2 and TRBJ2-7; D is perhaps TRBD2 (6 bases). Germline V gene data show CDR1 as SGHTA and CDR2 as FQGNSA. This CDR3 spans 16 amino acids. Trimming took 0 bases from V and 2 from J, leaving 14 bases between them. CDR3 sequence: CASSLAGPGGAYEQYF. DNA for the CDR3: TGTGCCAGCAGCTTAGCGGGGCCGGGCGGGGCCTACGAGCAGTACTTC.

This clonotype was counted ten times or more. The V call is TRBV7-9, the J call TRBJ2-5; 12 positions agree with TRBD1. Trimming at V came to 3 bases and at J to 5 bases, leaving 7 bases not matched to a gene. This CDR3 is 16 amino acids long. The germline gives CDR1 SEHNR, CDR2 FQNEAQ (reference sequence). The CDR3 nucleotides are TGTGCCAGCAGCTTCCGGGACAGGGGGCGCGAGGAGACCCAGTACTTC. This codes for CASSFRDRGREETQYF.

This clonotype has a handful of counts. This sequence joins TRBV12-3 or TRBV12-4 and TRBJ2-1; D is perhaps TRBD2 (6 bases). The CDR3 runs to 13 residues. V lost 6 bases and J 6 bases, leaving 12 bases between the germline ends. The DNA for the CDR3 is TGTGCCAGCAGCGAGGAGGGTCTCAATGAGCAGTTCTTC. Its translation is CASSEEGLNEQFF.

This chain connects TRBV12-3 or TRBV12-4 to TRBJ1-6; 10 bases line up with TRBD1. Germline trimming cut 6 bases from V and 9 bases from J; bases unmatched to any gene: 5. This CDR3 comprises 14 residues. The CDR3: CASSRGTGVSPLHF. The CDR3 coding sequence is TGTGCCAGCAGCAGGGGGACAGGGGTTTCACCCCTCCACTTT.

The rearrangement links TRBV7-2 to TRBJ2-7, with a tentative D call TRBD2 (5 bases). V was shortened by 1 base and J by 2 bases, with 9 bases between the two germline ends. Germline V gene lookup returns CDR1 SGHTA and CDR2 FQGNSA. The CDR3 extends over 14 amino acids. The CDR3 DNA follows: TGTGCCAGCAGCTTAGTAGCGCCCACCTACGAGCAGTACTTC. Translated: CASSLVAPTYEQYF.

This clonotype was seen more than once but under ten times. The V and J genes are TRBV12-3 or TRBV12-4 and TRBJ2-1; D unclear. The V end lost 3 bases, the J end lost 0 bases, and 3 bases lay between the germline ends. The CDR3 has 13 amino acids. CDR3 DNA sequence: TGTGCCAGCAGTTTTTTCTCCTACAATGAGCAGTTCTTC. It encodes CASSFFSYNEQFF.

This clonotype has just a few counts. The rearrangement links TRBV4-2 to TRBJ1-4; TRBD1 might be the D (6 bases). V was clipped by 2 bases and J by 8 bases, with 9 bases between them. The CDR3 contains 13 residues. Germline V gives CDR1 LGHNA, CDR2 YNFKEQ. As DNA, the CDR3 is TGTGCCAGCAGCCAATCCGGGGGCGAAAAACTGTTTTTT. Its translation is CASSQSGGEKLFF.

This clonotype was counted a few times. The chain is built from TRBV7-6 and TRBJ2-5; 7 nucleotides line up with TRBD2. This CDR3 has 15 amino acids. Germline-derived CDR1 and CDR2 are SGHVS and FNYEAQ. J lost 0 bases, V lost 3 bases, and 4 bases had no gene match. The CDR3, as DNA: TGTGCCAGCAGCTTTGCCCGGGGGGACCAAGAGACCCAGTACTTC. This codes for CASSFARGDQETQYF.

J is TRBJ2-7 and V is TRBV6-2 or TRBV6-3; D is perhaps TRBD2 (5 bases). CDR3 length: 14 residues. Germline V gives CDR1 MNHEY, CDR2 SVGEGT. V gave up 6 bases and J gave up 2 bases, with 14 bases separating them. The CDR3 protein is CASRLVYGTYEQYF. The DNA for the CDR3 is TGTGCCAGCAGGCTCGTCTACGGGACCTACGAGCAGTACTTC.

This clonotype showed up just a few times. V and J are TRBV18 and TRBJ2-3, with D possibly being TRBD2 (5 bases). The CDR3 length is 14 residues. Germline CDR1 is KGHSH and CDR2 is LQKENI. Trimming took 3 bases from V and 0 from J, leaving 7 bases between them. The CDR3: CASSPRGSTDTQYF. The CDR3 nucleotides are TGTGCCAGCTCACCGCGAGGGAGCACAGATACGCAGTATTTT.

V and J are TRBV5-5 and TRBJ1-1, with D unclear. The CDR3 is made up of 13 amino acids. V was cut by 2 bases and J by 3 bases, with 8 bases left in between. Per the germline V gene, CDR1 is SGHKS and CDR2 is YYEKEE (reference sequence). The CDR3 sequence is CASSLGTYTEAFF. The CDR3 DNA reads TGTGCCAGCAGCTTAGGTACGTACACTGAAGCTTTCTTT.

Ten or more counts support this clonotype. V gene TRBV6-1 combines with J gene TRBJ2-1, with 10 bases identical to TRBD1. Looked up from germline, CDR1 is MNHNS and CDR2 is SASEGT. V gave up 5 bases and J gave up 4 bases; unmatched junction bases: 2. The length of the CDR3 is 14 residues. This chain's CDR3 is CASSQDRGYNEQFF. For the CDR3, the DNA is TGTGCCAGCAGTCAGGACAGGGGGTACAATGAGCAGTTCTTC.

The chain combines TRBV3-1 with TRBJ2-1; tentative D call: TRBD1 (5 bases). This CDR3 is 14 amino acids long. Trimming shortened V by 0 bases and J by 12 bases, and 15 bases separated the two germline ends. CDR1 LGHDT and CDR2 YNNKEL come from the germline V gene (reference sequence). The DNA for the CDR3 is TGTGCCAGCAGCCAAGAAGGGGTTGGAATGGGGCAGTTCTTC. Protein: CASSQEGVGMGQFF.

This clonotype has only a few counts. J is TRBJ1-2 and V is TRBV5-6; the match to TRBD1 covers 7 bases. Germline assignment: CDR1 SGHDT and CDR2 YYEEEE. The J segment lost 1 base and the V segment lost 4 bases, leaving 4 bases of the junction unmatched. The CDR3 is 14 amino acids. The CDR3 bases are TGTGCCAGCAGCCTGGACAGGCATAACTATGGCTACACCTTC. Translating gives CASSLDRHNYGYTF.

The chain employs TRBV6-1 and TRBJ1-2; 10 positions match TRBD1. V was pared by 1 base and J by 8 bases, with 4 bases of the junction left unmatched. CDR3 size: 14 residues. CDR1 is MNHNS and CDR2 is SASEGT in the germline V gene. CDR3 DNA: TGTGCCAGCAGTGAAGAGACAGGGGGCTGGGGCTACACCTTC. Translating gives CASSEETGGWGYTF.

The chain uses TRBV29-1 and TRBJ2-3; D might be TRBD2 (6 bases). This CDR3 region has 13 residues. From germline, CDR1 is SQVTM and CDR2 ANQGSEA. Trimming removed 5 bases at V and 4 bases at J, with 13 bases between. DNA for the CDR3: TGCAGCGTTCGCTACGCTAGCGCAGATACGCAGTATTTT. It codes for CSVRYASADTQYF.

This clonotype showed up just a few times. V is TRBV25-1 and J is TRBJ2-5, with 10 bases fitting TRBD2. Germline values: CDR1 MGHDK, CDR2 SYGVNS. CDR3 length: 14 amino acids. V lost 11 bases, J lost 5 bases, and 11 bases stayed unmatched. In DNA form, the CDR3 reads TGTGCCGGCGGAGCGGGGGGGCCCATGGAGACCCAGTACTTC. This codes for CAGGAGGPMETQYF.

The V and J genes are TRBV20-1 and TRBJ2-7; possible D gene TRBD2, 5 bases. This CDR3 spans 11 amino acids. The V end was cut by 5 bases, the J end by 2 bases, with 7 bases between. Looked up from germline, CDR1 is DFQATT and CDR2 is SNEGSKA (reference sequence). The CDR3 bases are TGCAGTGCTTCCGGGACCTACGAGCAGTACGTC. Its translation is CSASGTYEQYV.

This chain joins TRBV5-1 and TRBJ1-2, with D perhaps TRBD1 (5 bases). Germline V gene data show CDR1 as SGHRS and CDR2 as YFSETQ. Trimming cost V 4 bases and J 6 bases, with 19 bases left between them. The CDR3 extends over 15 amino acids. Here the CDR3 reads CASSLQGGGVDGYTF. Here the CDR3 DNA reads TGCGCCAGCAGCCTCCAAGGCGGAGGGGTCGATGGCTACACCTTC.

The chain couples TRBV6-2 or TRBV6-3 to TRBJ2-7; 7 nucleotides agree with TRBD1. CDR3 size: 12 residues. Per the germline V gene, CDR1 is MNHEY and CDR2 is SVGEGT. V lost 2 bases to trimming and J lost 6 bases; unmatched junction nucleotides: 1. The CDR3 is CASSYRTGEQYV. CDR3 nucleotide sequence: TGTGCCAGCAGTTACCGGACAGGCGAGCAGTACGTC.

The rearrangement links TRBV2 to TRBJ1-2; TRBD1 aligns across 7 bases. CDR3 length equals 14 residues. Germline lookup yields CDR1 SNHLY and CDR2 FYNNEI. The V gene end was trimmed by 7 bases and the J gene end by 2 bases; junction bases not matched to a gene: 7. CDR3 bases: TGTGCCAGCACAGCGTCCAGGGGGAACTATGGCTACACCTTC. This encodes CASTASRGNYGYTF.

This chain uses TRBV7-2 with TRBJ2-3; 8 positions agree with TRBD2. V was pared by 5 bases and J by 2 bases, with 6 bases of the junction left unmatched. This CDR3 comprises 15 residues. Germline values: CDR1 SGHTA, CDR2 FQGNSA. The CDR3 reads CASSLRGGNTDTQYF. In DNA, the CDR3 is TGTGCCAGCAGCCTCCGGGGGGGAAACACAGATACGCAGTATTTT.

The gene calls are TRBV4-3 and TRBJ2-5; D remains unclear. The CDR3 spans 14 residues. Trimming removed 1 base at V and 7 bases at J, with 13 bases between. Germline CDR1 and CDR2: LGHNA and YSLEER. The CDR3 nucleotides read TGCGCCAGCAGCCAAGTGGGGTGGTCCAGGACCCAGTACTTC. This translates into CASSQVGWSRTQYF.